This T cell receptor beta chain came from a study of OX40 agonist ivuxolimab in advanced cancers. Overall study results and limits: It was not determined which antigens were specifically recognized by the peripheral T cells that had undergone clonal expansion. Relatively little clonal expansion, among the lowest observed, appeared in partial responders at 0.1-3.0 mg/kg.

CDR1 and CDR2 (germline): MDHEN, SYDVKM. V dropped 4 bases and J dropped 7; count of bases not matched to a gene: 9. The CDR3 runs 17 residues. Clones were read by immunoSEQ multiplex PCR, and TCRdb kept only the in-frame ones, dropping some. The sample yields under 80,000 clones, roughly 86% seen once. A word on this clone: What it binds is not known.

The chain is built from TRBV28 and TRBJ2-1; 14 bases match TRBD2. This clonotype was obtained from an adult with an advanced solid tumor such as melanoma, head and neck, liver or kidney cancer. The material was CD4+ or CD8+ T cells sorted from blood, obtained in a trial of the OX40 agonist ivuxolimab. CDR3 sequence: CASSSLQTSGRVNEQFF. CDR3 nucleotides: TGTGCCAGCAGTTCGCTCCAGACTAGCGGGAGGGTTAATGAGCAGTTCTTC.